The 28 T cell receptor beta chains below come from one sample, sequenced in a study of blood T cell repertoires in COVID-19. Sequencing used immunoSEQ multiplex PCR; TCRdb keeps in-frame clones, though not all of them. This repertoire shows fewer than 350,000 clones, roughly 87% found once; its top ten account for 7.5% to 10%. Sample: peripheral blood. The receptor source for this set is a man aged 25 to 45 with COVID-19, enrolled during active disease.

This clone was counted between two and nine times. The V call is TRBV5-4, the J call TRBJ2-1; 10 bases agree with TRBD1. Germline CDR1 is SGHNT and CDR2 is YYREEE (reference sequence). The ends lost 5 bases at V and 1 base at J; junction bases unmatched: 6. The CDR3 contains 16 residues. DNA for the CDR3: TGTGCCAGCAGGCGACAGGGGGCGGGTTCCTACAATGAGCAGTTCTTC. As protein: CASRRQGAGSYNEQFF. The variable domain in full, completed from reference TRBV5-4 and TRBJ2-1, reads ETGVTQSPTHLIKTRGQQVTLRCSSQSGHNTVSWYQQALGQGPQFIFQYYREEENGRGNFPPRFSGLQFPNYSSELNVNALELDDSALYLCASRRQGAGSYNEQFFGPGTRLTVL.

This clone was observed once. The V and J genes are TRBV7-3 and TRBJ2-1; possible D gene TRBD1, 7 bases. The V end was cut by 5 bases, the J end by 10 bases, with 15 bases between. CDR1 is SGHTA and CDR2 is FQGTGA in the germline V gene. CDR3 length equals 13 residues. The CDR3 sequence is CASSLGGGNEQFF. The CDR3 DNA follows: TGTGCCAGCAGCCTCGGAGGGGGCAACGAGCAGTTCTTC.

This clone was picked up a small number of times. The rearrangement uses TRBV21-1 and TRBJ1-1; the DNA was not compared with TRBD1, the D call given in the table. TRBV21-1 constitutes a pseudogene. The CDR3 spans 16 residues. CDR3: CASPAGRGDMNTEAFF. DNA for the CDR3: TGTGCCAGCCCGGCGGGCAGGGGTGACATGAACACTGAAGCTTTCTTT.

Points on this clone: The sample holds other DNA sequences that translate to the same CDR3. V is TRBV3-1 (or the pseudogene TRBV3-2) and J is TRBJ1-1; tentative D call: TRBD1 (5 bases). This CDR3 contains 15 residues. Trimming left V 3 bases short and J 8 bases short, with 19 bases between. The germline gives CDR1 LGHDT, CDR2 YNNKEL (reference sequence). The CDR3 reads CASSQALGWQGEAFF. In DNA, the CDR3 is TGTGCCAGCAGCCAGGCACTCGGTTGGCAGGGAGAAGCTTTCTTT.

The chain links TRBV7-6 to TRBJ2-3, with TRBD2 identical over 12 bases. Germline loops: CDR1 SGHVS, CDR2 FNYEAQ. Trimming removed 5 bases from V and 2 bases from J; junction bases left unmatched: 5. This CDR3 is 16 amino acids long. The CDR3 coding sequence is TGTGCCAGCAGCGACGGACTAGCGGGGTCCACAGATACGCAGTATTTT. Its translation: CASSDGLAGSTDTQYF. Using reference TRBV7-6 and TRBJ2-3 for the parts outside the CDR3, the full variable domain is GAGVSQSPRYKVTKRGQDVALRCDPISGHVSLYWYRQALGQGPEFLTYFNYEAQQDKSGLPNDRFSAERPEGSISTLTIQRTEQRDSAMYRCASSDGLAGSTDTQYFGPGTRLTVL.

CDR3 sequence: CASRLRDRNNSPLHF. CDR3 sequence (DNA): TGTGCCAGCAGGCTCCGGGACAGAAATAATTCACCCCTCCACTTT. The V and J genes are TRBV6-5 and TRBJ1-6, with TRBD1 matching over 7 bases. Germline CDR1 and CDR2: MNHEY and SVGAGI. V shed 6 bases, J shed 5 bases, and the junction held 7 bases outside the gene matches. The CDR3 has 15 residues.

This chain uses TRBV6-2 or TRBV6-3 with TRBJ1-2; weak D call: TRBD1 (6 bases). The germline V gene encodes CDR1 MNHEY and CDR2 SVGEGT. The CDR3 has 14 residues. The V end was cut by 2 bases, the J end by 6 bases, with 13 bases between. CDR3 region: CASSYQGPVDGYTF. As DNA, the CDR3 is TGTGCCAGCAGTTACCAGGGGCCAGTGGATGGCTACACCTTC.

This clone has just one count. The chain uses TRBV5-1 and TRBJ2-5; TRBD2 matches at 12 bases. Germline CDR1 reads SGHRS; CDR2 reads YFSETQ. J gave up 5 bases and V 2 bases, and 7 bases lay outside the gene matches. The CDR3 is 16 amino acids. CDR3 nucleotides: TGCGCCAGCAGCTTAGTAGCAGGACTAGCGGGGGAGACCCAGTACTTC. Its protein is CASSLVAGLAGETQYF.

The V and J genes are TRBV7-2 and TRBJ1-4; 7 bases map to TRBD1. The CDR3 is made up of 14 amino acids. Per germline, CDR1 SGHTA and CDR2 FQGNSA. After removal of 4 bases from V and 8 bases from J, the junction contained 7 bases not matched to a gene. The CDR3 sequence: CASSSTGRREKLFF. The CDR3 nucleotides are TGTGCCAGCAGCTCGACAGGGAGGAGAGAAAAACTGTTTTTT.

This chain uses TRBV30 with TRBJ2-3; TRBD2 agrees at 8 bases. Per the germline V gene, CDR1 is GTSNPN and CDR2 is SVGIG (reference sequence). J gave up 5 bases and V 0 bases, and 7 bases lay outside the gene matches. The CDR3 extends over 15 amino acids. The chain's CDR3 is CAWSVVSGKVDTQYF. As DNA, the CDR3 is TGTGCCTGGAGTGTTGTTAGCGGGAAGGTAGATACGCAGTATTTT.

The J gene is TRBJ2-7, the V gene TRBV28, with 10 bases matching TRBD2. Germline-derived CDR1 and CDR2 are MDHEN and SYDVKM. The V gene end was trimmed by 2 bases and the J gene end by 0 bases; junction bases not matched to a gene: 10. The CDR3 consists of 18 residues. This CDR3 is CASSLASSGRIISYEQYF. The CDR3 DNA sequence: TGTGCCAGCAGTTTAGCCTCTAGCGGGAGAATAATCTCCTACGAGCAGTACTTC.

This chain links TRBV9 with TRBJ2-1; D unresolved. CDR3 length: 17 residues. Trimming stripped 6 bases from V and 5 bases from J, with 24 bases between. CDR1 is SGDLS and CDR2 is YYNGEE in the germline V gene. Here the CDR3 reads CASTPSARPLTHNEQFF. The CDR3 DNA follows: TGTGCCAGCACCCCTTCCGCGAGGCCTCTTACACACAATGAGCAGTTCTTC.

This sequence joins TRBV27 and TRBJ2-1, with D possibly being TRBD2 (5 bases). With 4 bases removed from V and 10 bases from J, the gap between germline ends came to 11 bases. CDR1 and CDR2 (germline): MNHEY, SMNVEV (reference sequence). The CDR3 is 12 residues long. The CDR3 spells CASSSSPPEQFF. In DNA, the CDR3 is TGTGCCAGCAGTTCTAGCCCCCCGGAGCAGTTCTTC.

This clone occurred a few times. The V and J genes are TRBV6-4 and TRBJ1-1; 10 nucleotides match TRBD1. CDR1 and CDR2 from the germline V gene are MRHNA and SNTAGT. With 6 bases clipped from V and 4 bases from J, the junction kept 5 bases outside the gene matches. The CDR3 extends over 14 amino acids. The CDR3 region is CASRGQGESTEAFF. CDR3 DNA: TGTGCCAGCAGAGGACAGGGGGAGAGCACTGAAGCTTTCTTT.

The genes are TRBV9 and TRBJ2-6; D may be TRBD1 (6 bases). Trimming stripped 3 bases from V and 4 bases from J, with 14 bases between. The CDR3 loop spans 16 amino acids. The germline V gene has CDR1 SGDLS and CDR2 YYNGEE. CDR3 in amino acids: CASSAFRGTGANVLTF. The CDR3 region has the DNA TGTGCCAGCAGCGCCTTCAGGGGAACCGGGGCCAACGTCCTGACTTTC.

The V call is TRBV7-3, the J call TRBJ2-6; D is possibly TRBD1 (5 bases). This CDR3 is 17 amino acids long. V was clipped by 4 bases and J by 0 bases, with 13 bases between them. The V gene's germline CDR1 is SGHTA and CDR2 FQGTGA. In DNA, the CDR3 is TGTGCCAGCAGCTGGGGCGGTGCGAGCTCTGGGGCCAACGTCCTGACTTTC. This encodes CASSWGGASSGANVLTF.

The chain combines TRBV6-5 with TRBJ2-7; 7 bases are a match to TRBD1. CDR3 length: 14 amino acids. J was trimmed by 2 bases and V by 2 bases; bases with no gene match: 3. CDR1 and CDR2 (germline): MNHEY, SVGAGI. The CDR3 spells CASSYNRGTYEQYF. The CDR3, as DNA: TGTGCCAGCAGTTACAACAGGGGAACCTACGAGCAGTACTTC.

The gene calls are TRBV10-3 and TRBJ2-1, with 11 bases fitting TRBD2. Germline V gives CDR1 ENHRY, CDR2 SYGVKD. J gave up 7 bases and V 6 bases, and 17 bases lay outside the gene matches. CDR3 length: 18 amino acids. The CDR3 here is CAISGGLTSGKFSNEQFF. The DNA for the CDR3 is TGTGCCATCAGCGGGGGATTGACTAGCGGGAAGTTTTCGAATGAGCAGTTCTTC.

The rearrangement links TRBV9 to TRBJ2-3; D is unresolved. V was clipped by 3 bases and J by 2 bases, with 16 bases between them. Looked up from germline, CDR1 is SGDLS and CDR2 is YYNGEE. The CDR3 extends over 16 amino acids. CDR3 region: CASSANGDTFTDTQYF. CDR3 nucleotide sequence: TGTGCCAGCAGCGCCAATGGCGACACCTTCACAGATACGCAGTATTTT.

This clone was counted a few times. The chain carries TRBV5-5 and TRBJ1-2, with D perhaps TRBD1 (5 bases). V lost 2 bases to trimming and J lost 8 bases, with 22 bases between them. The CDR3 has 16 residues. CDR1 is SGHKS, CDR2 YYEKEE, per germline (reference sequence). CDR3 protein: CASSFSGLVNYEGYTF. CDR3 sequence (DNA): TGTGCCAGCAGCTTTTCAGGGCTGGTTAACTATGAGGGCTACACCTTC.

This chain connects TRBV19 to TRBJ1-4; TRBD1 aligns across 9 bases. Germline V gene sequence: CDR1 LNHDA, CDR2 SQIVND (reference sequence). The CDR3 has 15 amino acids. V lost 5 bases, J lost 4 bases, and 5 bases stayed unmatched. The CDR3 loop reads CASSSRQGGNEKLFF. The CDR3 nucleotides read TGTGCCAGTAGTTCGCGACAGGGGGGTAATGAAAAACTGTTTTTT.

V usage is TRBV10-3 and J usage is TRBJ1-2; D is possibly TRBD1 (6 bases). V was trimmed by 2 bases and J by 0 bases, leaving 10 bases between them. CDR3 length equals 15 residues. Germline CDR1 ENHRY, CDR2 SYGVKD. The CDR3 DNA follows: TGTGCCATCAGTGAGACAGGGATAGCTAACTATGGCTACACCTTC. Encoded protein: CAISETGIANYGYTF.

In this sample, this clone turned up once. This chain connects TRBV2 to TRBJ2-1; 12 positions agree with TRBD2. This CDR3 is 15 amino acids long. Germline V gene data show CDR1 as SNHLY and CDR2 as FYNNEI. Trimming took 2 bases from V and 6 from J; bases not matched to a gene: 2. The CDR3 nucleotides read TGTGCCAGCAGTGAAAGACTAGCGGGAGTCAATGAGCAGTTCTTC. Translating gives CASSERLAGVNEQFF.

The V gene is TRBV19, the J gene TRBJ2-7, with a tentative D call TRBD1 (6 bases). The CDR3 covers 14 residues. The V and J ends lost 5 bases and 2 bases respectively, with 13 bases between them. Looked up from germline, CDR1 is LNHDA and CDR2 is SQIVND (reference sequence). The chain's CDR3 is CASSQGYSAYEQYF. CDR3 nucleotide sequence: TGTGCCAGTAGTCAGGGGTACTCGGCCTACGAGCAGTACTTC.

The CDR3 coding sequence is TGTGCCAGCACCCAAACAGGGGGCTCAGAGACCCAGTACTTC. This gives the protein CASTQTGGSETQYF. The genes are TRBV5-4 and TRBJ2-5; 9 bases are a match to TRBD1. This CDR3 comprises 14 residues. Germline loops: CDR1 SGHNT, CDR2 YYREEE (reference sequence). J gave up 4 bases and V 6 bases, and 7 bases lay outside the gene matches.

The chain has TRBV10-3 and TRBJ2-1; 7 bases agree with TRBD1. Germline V lookup: CDR1 ENHRY, CDR2 SYGVKD. Trimming took 6 bases from V and 3 from J; bases not matched to a gene: 5. CDR3 length equals 14 residues. The CDR3 loop reads CAIRGRQGYNEQFF. Written as DNA, the CDR3 is TGTGCCATCAGGGGTCGACAGGGCTACAATGAGCAGTTCTTC.

The chain employs TRBV11-2 and TRBJ2-2, with 10 positions matching TRBD2. Germline-derived CDR1 and CDR2 are SGHAT and FQNNGV. The CDR3 length is 17 residues. The V gene end was trimmed by 6 bases and the J gene end by 6 bases; junction bases not matched to a gene: 13. CDR3 in DNA: TGTGCCAGCAGTCGGCTAGCGGGGGTTCTGGGCCCCGGGGAGCTGTTTTTT. This translates into CASSRLAGVLGPGELFF.

The chain has TRBV9 and TRBJ2-1; D not certain. The germline V gene has CDR1 SGDLS and CDR2 YYNGEE. V gave up 3 bases and J gave up 9 bases, with 16 bases separating them. CDR3 length equals 14 residues. The chain's CDR3 is CASSAISTGFEQFF. As DNA, the CDR3 is TGTGCCAGCAGCGCGATCTCTACGGGTTTTGAGCAGTTCTTC.